The 20 T cell receptor beta chains presented below share a single source sample, sequenced in a study of tumor T cells in aggressive B-cell lymphoma. Sequencing used immunoSEQ multiplex PCR; TCRdb keeps in-frame clones, though not all of them. The data show about 11,000 clones, approximately 91% seen once. Source material: tumor tissue. Receptors originate from an adult with diffuse large B cell lymphoma.

V gene TRBV27 combines with J gene TRBJ1-5, with D possibly TRBD1 on 5 matching bases. The germline V gene encodes CDR1 MNHEY and CDR2 SMNVEV (reference sequence). There are 15 residues in the CDR3. V lost 5 bases and J 0 bases, leaving 11 bases between the germline ends. DNA of the CDR3: TGTGCCAGCAGTCCCTACGACAGTAGCAATCAGCCCCAGCATTTT. Encoded protein: CASSPYDSSNQPQHF.

Comments on this clone: Relative to the germline gene, one junction end is altered; a read error may explain this. This chain uses TRBV19 with TRBJ2-1; 11 bases line up with TRBD2. The length of the CDR3 is 17 residues. The germline V gene encodes CDR1 LNHDA and CDR2 SQIVND (reference sequence). CDR3: CASSIPPTSGISNEQFF. CDR3 nucleotide sequence: TGTGCCAGTAGTATTCCCCCGACTAGCGGGATTAGCAATGAACAGTTCTTC.

The chain couples TRBV25-1 to TRBJ2-1; 7 bases fit TRBD1. There are 18 residues in the CDR3. Germline CDR1 MGHDK, CDR2 SYGVNS. V lost 1 base to trimming and J lost 4 bases; unmatched junction nucleotides: 13. The CDR3 loop is CASSEWGLGQRLYNEQFF. The CDR3 bases are TGTGCCAGCAGTGAATGGGGCTTGGGACAGAGACTTTACAATGAGCAGTTCTTC.

This sequence joins TRBV29-1 and TRBJ2-4, with a possible D match to TRBD1 (5 bases). Trimming removed 3 bases from V and 8 bases from J, with 17 bases in between. CDR1 and CDR2 (germline): SQVTM, ANQGSEA. CDR3 length: 14 residues. This CDR3 reads CSVDIVGQGDIQYF. The DNA for the CDR3 is TGCAGCGTTGATATAGTGGGTCAGGGTGACATTCAGTACTTC.

A single count supports this clone. This chain joins TRBV6-1 and TRBJ2-7; D might be TRBD1 (6 bases). The CDR3 covers 13 residues. Between the trimmed V and J ends, which lost 2 bases and 2 bases, there was a span of 7 bases. Looked up from germline, CDR1 is MNHNS and CDR2 is SASEGT. The CDR3 sequence is CASSERGTYEQYF. The CDR3 DNA reads TGTGCCAGCAGTGAAAGGGGGACCTACGAGCAGTACTTC.

The V call is TRBV4-1, the J call TRBJ1-2; D is possibly TRBD1 (6 bases). Germline lookup yields CDR1 MGHRA and CDR2 YSYEKL. This CDR3 has 16 amino acids. The germline V and J ends were trimmed by 6 bases and 5 bases, with 22 bases remaining between them. The CDR3 bases are TGCGCCAGCAGTCCAAGATATGGGCCCACAGGGTATGGCTACACCTTC. Protein: CASSPRYGPTGYGYTF.

The chain carries TRBV19 and TRBJ1-1; 7 bases agree with TRBD1. Germline V lookup: CDR1 LNHDA, CDR2 SQIVND (reference sequence). Trimming at V came to 5 bases and at J to 0 bases, leaving 6 bases not matched to a gene. The CDR3 is 15 residues long. The CDR3 coding sequence is TGTGCCAGTAGTGAAACAGGGGTCGTGAACACTGAAGCTTTCTTT. Translation gives CASSETGVVNTEAFF.

This clone appeared a single time. The J gene is TRBJ2-3, the V gene TRBV5-6; D unclear. CDR1 is SGHDT and CDR2 is YYEEEE in the germline V gene. V was cut by 1 base and J by 4 bases, with 4 bases left in between. This CDR3 has 12 amino acids. CDR3 residues: CASSLSADTQYF. As DNA, the CDR3 is TGTGCCAGCAGCTTGTCAGCAGATACGCAGTATTTT.

This chain links TRBV2 with TRBJ2-7, with 14 bases fitting TRBD2. Germline trimming cut 8 bases from V and 7 bases from J; bases unmatched to any gene: 7. The V gene's germline CDR1 is SNHLY and CDR2 FYNNEI. CDR3 length: 14 residues. The CDR3, as DNA: TGTGCCAGCCGGACTAGCGGGAGGCAGGAGGAGCAGTACTTC. Translated: CASRTSGRQEEQYF.

The chain combines TRBV28 with TRBJ2-5; TRBD2 matches at 9 bases. This CDR3 is 14 amino acids long. Germline V gene data show CDR1 as MDHEN and CDR2 as SYDVKM. V was pared by 2 bases and J by 4 bases, with 2 bases of the junction left unmatched. The CDR3 loop is CASSLLAGIETQYF. Written as DNA, the CDR3 is TGTGCCAGCAGTTTACTAGCGGGAATAGAGACCCAGTACTTC.

V gene TRBV27 combines with J gene TRBJ1-6, with TRBD1 matching over 9 bases. The CDR3 spans 16 residues. In germline, CDR1 is MNHEY, CDR2 SMNVEV (reference sequence). V shed 5 bases, J shed 7 bases, and the junction held 9 bases outside the gene matches. The CDR3 reads CASSPHRGLGNSPLHF. CDR3 nucleotides: TGTGCCAGCAGTCCCCACAGGGGGCTAGGAAATTCACCCCTCCACTTT.

Of note for this clone: One end of the junction is discordant with germline, which a read error may explain. V gene TRBV5-1 combines with J gene TRBJ2-1; possibly TRBD1 for D (5 bases). The length of the CDR3 is 13 residues. Germline V gene data show CDR1 as SGHRS and CDR2 as YFSETQ. Written as DNA, the CDR3 is TGCGCCAGCAGCTTGGGACAGACTGGAACGGTGATCTTC. It codes for CASSLGQTGTVIF. Supplemented by reference TRBV5-1 and TRBJ2-1, the full variable domain reads KAGVTQTPRYLIKTRGQQVTLSCSPISGHRSVSWYQQTPGQGLQFLFEYFSETQRNKGNFPGRFSGRQFSNSRSEMNVSTLELGDSALYLCASSLGQTGTVIFGPGTRLTVL.

V and J are TRBV5-1 and TRBJ2-5, with D hard to call. The CDR3 is made up of 14 amino acids. Germline CDR1 SGHRS, CDR2 YFSETQ. V was clipped by 5 bases and J by 1 base, with 12 bases between them. The CDR3 DNA sequence: TGCGCCAGCAGACAGATCGCCTCCCAAGAGACCCAGTACTTC. Translated, it gives CASRQIASQETQYF.

This clone is a singleton in its sample. The V call is TRBV4-1, the J call TRBJ1-2, with 8 positions matching TRBD1. The CDR3 sequence is 17 residues long. The V and J ends lost 0 bases and 6 bases, in that order; junction bases with no gene match: 12. From germline, CDR1 is MGHRA and CDR2 YSYEKL. The CDR3 DNA reads as TGCGCCAGCAGCCAAGATCTCGCGGACAGGGTGAAGGATGGCTACACCTTC. Its protein product is CASSQDLADRVKDGYTF.

The chain uses TRBV12-5 and TRBJ1-1; tentatively, D is TRBD1 (5 bases). CDR1 and CDR2 (germline): LGHNT, FRNRAP. This CDR3 spans 15 amino acids. V dropped 5 bases and J dropped 4 bases, with 17 bases sitting between them. The DNA of the CDR3 is TGTGCTAGTGGTCTCGGTGGAGGGGTGAGCACTGAAGCTTTCTTT. Translated, it gives CASGLGGGVSTEAFF.

V usage is TRBV28 and J usage is TRBJ2-7, with 7 nucleotides matching TRBD1. Germline V lookup: CDR1 MDHEN, CDR2 SYDVKM. The CDR3 extends over 12 amino acids. The ends lost 5 bases at V and 10 bases at J; junction bases unmatched: 8. In DNA form, the CDR3 reads TGTGCCAGCAGTCTTCTCGGACAGGCACAGTACTTC. Its protein is CASSLLGQAQYF.

V and J are TRBV4-1 and TRBJ2-5; maybe TRBD2 (7 bases). The CDR3 contains 15 residues. Germline lookup yields CDR1 MGHRA and CDR2 YSYEKL. Trimming pared 3 bases from V and 4 bases from J, leaving 15 bases between. CDR3 protein: CASSQSGGRVETQYF. The CDR3 bases are TGCGCCAGCAGCCAGTCGGGGGGCCGGGTAGAGACCCAGTACTTC.

The V gene is TRBV7-8, the J gene TRBJ2-1; tentatively, D is TRBD2 (6 bases). This CDR3 contains 15 residues. Germline V gene sequence: CDR1 SGHVS, CDR2 FQNEAQ. The V and J ends lost 8 bases and 4 bases respectively, with 18 bases between them. The CDR3 DNA sequence: TGTGCCAGCGGCCCCGTGGGGGGACTTTACAATGAGCAGTTCTTC. It specifies CASGPVGGLYNEQFF.

V usage is TRBV14 and J usage is TRBJ2-1; 12 bases match TRBD2. The CDR3 runs 17 residues. The V gene end was trimmed by 4 bases and the J gene end by 8 bases; junction bases not matched to a gene: 12. Per germline, CDR1 SGHDN and CDR2 FVKESK. CDR3 loop: CASSPRTSGTNLYEQFF. The CDR3, as DNA: TGTGCCAGCAGCCCCCGGACTAGCGGGACCAACCTCTATGAGCAGTTCTTC.

This clone was detected once. The V call is TRBV5-4, the J call TRBJ2-1, with 7 bases lining up with TRBD2. CDR3 length equals 15 residues. Germline loops: CDR1 SGHNT, CDR2 YYREEE (reference sequence). V gave up 6 bases and J gave up 4 bases; unmatched junction bases: 10. The CDR3 region has the DNA TGTGCCAGCACCAAGTCGGCTAGCGGATACAATGAGCAGTTCTTC. Translated: CASTKSASGYNEQFF.